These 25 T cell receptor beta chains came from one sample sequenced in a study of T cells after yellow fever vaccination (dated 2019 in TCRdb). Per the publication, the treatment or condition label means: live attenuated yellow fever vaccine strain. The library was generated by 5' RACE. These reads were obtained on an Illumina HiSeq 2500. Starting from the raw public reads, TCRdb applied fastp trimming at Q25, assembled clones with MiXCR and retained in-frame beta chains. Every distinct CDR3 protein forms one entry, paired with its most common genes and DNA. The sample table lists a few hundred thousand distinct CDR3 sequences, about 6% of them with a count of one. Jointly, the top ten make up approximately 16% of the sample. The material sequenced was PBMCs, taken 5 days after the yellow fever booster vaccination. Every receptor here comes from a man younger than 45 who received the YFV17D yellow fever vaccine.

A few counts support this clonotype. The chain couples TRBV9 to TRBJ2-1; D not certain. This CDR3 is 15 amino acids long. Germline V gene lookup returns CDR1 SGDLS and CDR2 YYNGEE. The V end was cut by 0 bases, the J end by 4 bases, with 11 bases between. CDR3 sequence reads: CASSVETYEYNEQFF. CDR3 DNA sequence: TGTGCCAGCAGCGTAGAAACGTACGAGTACAATGAGCAGTTCTTC.

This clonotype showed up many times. The CDR3 bases are TGTGCCAGTAGTATAGAGTCAGGGAACACTGAAGCTTTCTTT. It codes for CASSIESGNTEAFF. The chain has TRBV19 and TRBJ1-1; no reliable D call. V lost 0 bases and J 1 base, leaving 6 bases between the germline ends. Per the germline V gene, CDR1 is LNHDA and CDR2 is SQIVND (reference sequence). CDR3 length: 14 residues.

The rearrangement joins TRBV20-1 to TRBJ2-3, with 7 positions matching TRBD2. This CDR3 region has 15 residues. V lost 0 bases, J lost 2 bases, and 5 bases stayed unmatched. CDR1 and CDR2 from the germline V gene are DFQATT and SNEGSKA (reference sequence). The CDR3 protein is CSARDYLADTDTQYF. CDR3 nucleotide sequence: TGCAGTGCTAGAGATTACCTAGCGGACACAGATACGCAGTATTTT.

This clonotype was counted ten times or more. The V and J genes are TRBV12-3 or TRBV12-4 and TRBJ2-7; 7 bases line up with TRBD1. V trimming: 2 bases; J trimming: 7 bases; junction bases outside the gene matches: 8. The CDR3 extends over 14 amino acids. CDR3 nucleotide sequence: TGTGCCAGCAGTTTAAGTAGGGGGCGTCAAGAGCAGTACTTC. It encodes CASSLSRGRQEQYF.

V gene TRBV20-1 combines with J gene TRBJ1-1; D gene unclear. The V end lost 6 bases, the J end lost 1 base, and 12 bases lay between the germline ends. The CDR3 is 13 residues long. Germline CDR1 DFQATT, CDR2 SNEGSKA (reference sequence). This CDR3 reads CSAATPGNTEAFF. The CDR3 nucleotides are TGCAGTGCCGCGACACCCGGGAACACTGAAGCTTTCTTT.

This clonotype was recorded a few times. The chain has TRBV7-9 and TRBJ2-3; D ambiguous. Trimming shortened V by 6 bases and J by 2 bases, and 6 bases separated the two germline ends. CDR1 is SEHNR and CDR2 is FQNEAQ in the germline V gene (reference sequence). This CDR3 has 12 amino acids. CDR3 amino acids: CASRDPTDTQYF. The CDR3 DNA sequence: TGTGCCAGCAGGGACCCCACAGATACGCAGTATTTT.

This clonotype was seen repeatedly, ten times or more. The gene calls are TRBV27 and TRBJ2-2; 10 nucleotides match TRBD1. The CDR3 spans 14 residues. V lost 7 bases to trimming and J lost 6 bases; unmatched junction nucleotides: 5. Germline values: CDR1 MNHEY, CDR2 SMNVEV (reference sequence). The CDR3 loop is CASKSGQGSGELFF. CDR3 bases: TGTGCCAGCAAGTCGGGACAGGGGTCCGGGGAGCTGTTTTTT.

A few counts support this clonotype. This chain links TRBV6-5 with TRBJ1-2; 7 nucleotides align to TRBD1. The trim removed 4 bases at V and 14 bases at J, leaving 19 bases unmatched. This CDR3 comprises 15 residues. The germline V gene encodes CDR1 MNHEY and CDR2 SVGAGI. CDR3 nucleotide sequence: TGTGCCAGCAGTTCGCCGACAGGGCCTCCGGGGGGCAAAACCTTC. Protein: CASSSPTGPPGGKTF.

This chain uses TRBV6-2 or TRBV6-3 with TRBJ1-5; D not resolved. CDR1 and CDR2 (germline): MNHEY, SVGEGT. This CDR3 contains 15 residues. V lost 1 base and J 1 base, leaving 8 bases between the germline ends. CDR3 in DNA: TGTGCCAGCAGTTACTGGAGGACGAGCAATCAGCCCCAGCATTTT. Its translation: CASSYWRTSNQPQHF.

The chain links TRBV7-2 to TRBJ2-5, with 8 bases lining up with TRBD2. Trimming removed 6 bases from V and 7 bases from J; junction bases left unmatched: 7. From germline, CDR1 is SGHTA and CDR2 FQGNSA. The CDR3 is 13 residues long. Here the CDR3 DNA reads TGTGCCAGCAGAACGGGGGGGTTCGGGACCCAGTACTTC. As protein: CASRTGGFGTQYF.

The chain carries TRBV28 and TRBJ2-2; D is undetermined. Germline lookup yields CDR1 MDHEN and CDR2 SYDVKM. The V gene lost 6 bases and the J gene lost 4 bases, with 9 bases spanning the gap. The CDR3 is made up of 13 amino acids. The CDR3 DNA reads TGTGCCAGCAGCCATAGGTTCACCGGGGAGCTGTTTTTT. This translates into CASSHRFTGELFF.

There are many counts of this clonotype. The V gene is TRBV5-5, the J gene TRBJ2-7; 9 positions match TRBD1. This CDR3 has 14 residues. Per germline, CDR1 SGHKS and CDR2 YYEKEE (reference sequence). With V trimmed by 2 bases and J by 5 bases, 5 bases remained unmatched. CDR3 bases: TGTGCCAGCAGCTTTTGGGACAGGGTCGACGAGCAGTACTTC. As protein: CASSFWDRVDEQYF.

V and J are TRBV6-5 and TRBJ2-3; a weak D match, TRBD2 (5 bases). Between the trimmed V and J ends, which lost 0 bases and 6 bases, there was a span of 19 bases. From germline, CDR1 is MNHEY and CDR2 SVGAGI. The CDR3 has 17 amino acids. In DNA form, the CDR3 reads TGTGCCAGCAGTTACTCGATGGCGGAGGCCTTTTTCGATACGCAGTATTTT. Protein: CASSYSMAEAFFDTQYF.

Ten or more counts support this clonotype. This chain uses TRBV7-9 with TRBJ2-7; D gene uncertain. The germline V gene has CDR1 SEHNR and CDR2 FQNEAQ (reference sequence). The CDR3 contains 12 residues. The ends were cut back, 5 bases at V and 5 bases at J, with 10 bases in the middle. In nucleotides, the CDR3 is TGTGCCAGCAGCCCCTCAGGAGACGAGCAGTACTTC. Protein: CASSPSGDEQYF.

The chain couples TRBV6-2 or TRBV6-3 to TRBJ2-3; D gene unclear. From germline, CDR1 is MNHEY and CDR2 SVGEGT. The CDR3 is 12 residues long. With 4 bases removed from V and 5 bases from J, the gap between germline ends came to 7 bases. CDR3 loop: CASSSSIDTQYF. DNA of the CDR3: TGTGCCAGCAGTTCATCTATAGATACGCAGTATTTT.

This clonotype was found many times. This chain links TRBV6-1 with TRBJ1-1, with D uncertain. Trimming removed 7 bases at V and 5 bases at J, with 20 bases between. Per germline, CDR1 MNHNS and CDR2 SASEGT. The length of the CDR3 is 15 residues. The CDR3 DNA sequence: TGTGCCAGCACCCGGTCTCGTAGGGTAGAGACTGAAGCTTTCTTT. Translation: CASTRSRRVETEAFF.

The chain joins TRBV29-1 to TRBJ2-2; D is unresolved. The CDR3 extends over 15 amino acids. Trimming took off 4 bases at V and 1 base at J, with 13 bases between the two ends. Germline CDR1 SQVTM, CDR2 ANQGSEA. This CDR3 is CSVAEAPLNTGELFF. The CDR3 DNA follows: TGCAGCGTTGCGGAAGCCCCCCTGAACACCGGGGAGCTGTTTTTT.

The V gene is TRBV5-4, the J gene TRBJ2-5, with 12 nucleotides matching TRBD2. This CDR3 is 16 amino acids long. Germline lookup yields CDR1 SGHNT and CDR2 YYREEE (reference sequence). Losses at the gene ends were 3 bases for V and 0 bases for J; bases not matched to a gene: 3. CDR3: CASSYGLAGYQETQYF. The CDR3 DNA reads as TGTGCCAGCAGCTACGGACTAGCGGGGTACCAAGAGACCCAGTACTTC.

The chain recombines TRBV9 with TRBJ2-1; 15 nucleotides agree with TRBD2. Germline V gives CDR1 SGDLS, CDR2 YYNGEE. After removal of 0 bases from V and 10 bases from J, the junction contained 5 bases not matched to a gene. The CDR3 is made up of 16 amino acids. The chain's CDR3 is CASSVVPGTSGGEQFF. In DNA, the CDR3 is TGTGCCAGCAGCGTAGTCCCCGGGACTAGCGGGGGGGAGCAGTTCTTC.

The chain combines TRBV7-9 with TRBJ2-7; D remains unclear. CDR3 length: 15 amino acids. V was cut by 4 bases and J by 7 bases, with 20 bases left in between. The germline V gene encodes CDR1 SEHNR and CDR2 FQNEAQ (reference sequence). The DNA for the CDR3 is TGTGCCAGCAGCTCCCCGGACGGATTCTTGGTAGAGCAGTACTTC. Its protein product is CASSSPDGFLVEQYF.

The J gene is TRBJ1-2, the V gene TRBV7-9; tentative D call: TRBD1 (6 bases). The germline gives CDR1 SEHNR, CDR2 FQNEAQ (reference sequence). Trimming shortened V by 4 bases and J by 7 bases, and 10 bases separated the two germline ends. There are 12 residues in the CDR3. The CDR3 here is CASSSTGSGYTF. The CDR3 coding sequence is TGTGCCAGCAGCTCGACAGGATCTGGCTACACCTTC.

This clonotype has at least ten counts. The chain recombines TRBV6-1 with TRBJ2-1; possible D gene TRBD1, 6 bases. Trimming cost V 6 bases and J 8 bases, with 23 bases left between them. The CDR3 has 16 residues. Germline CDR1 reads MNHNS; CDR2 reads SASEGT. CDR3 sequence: CASSTPALQGYDEQFF. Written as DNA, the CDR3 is TGTGCCAGCAGCACACCAGCCCTCCAGGGGTACGATGAGCAGTTCTTC.

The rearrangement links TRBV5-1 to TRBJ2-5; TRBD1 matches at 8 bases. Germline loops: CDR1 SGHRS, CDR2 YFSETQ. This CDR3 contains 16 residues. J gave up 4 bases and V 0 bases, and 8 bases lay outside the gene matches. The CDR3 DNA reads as TGCGCCAGCAGCTTGGGACAGGGGCCCTCTGGAGAGACCCAGTACTTC. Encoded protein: CASSLGQGPSGETQYF.

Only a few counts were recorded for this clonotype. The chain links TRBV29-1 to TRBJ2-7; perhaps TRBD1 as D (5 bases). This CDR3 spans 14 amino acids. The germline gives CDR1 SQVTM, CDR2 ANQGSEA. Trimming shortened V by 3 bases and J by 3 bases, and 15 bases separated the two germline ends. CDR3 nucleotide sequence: TGCAGCGTTGAGGTATGGGGCGCCAACTACGAGCAGTACTTC. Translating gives CSVEVWGANYEQYF.

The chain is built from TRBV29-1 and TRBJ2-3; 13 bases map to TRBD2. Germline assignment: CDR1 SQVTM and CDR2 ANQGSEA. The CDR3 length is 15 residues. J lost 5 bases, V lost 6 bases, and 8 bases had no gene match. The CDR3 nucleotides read TGCAGCGTCTACGGACTAGCGGGAGTTGTAGATACGCAGTATTTT. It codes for CSVYGLAGVVDTQYF.